This T cell receptor beta chain was identified during a study of blood T cell repertoires in COVID-19. Study at large: COVID-19 samples, acute and convalescent, were from the United States, Italy and Spain.

After removal of 2 bases from V and 10 bases from J, the junction contained 12 bases not matched to a gene. In germline, CDR1 is MDHEN, CDR2 SYDVKM. The CDR3 runs 15 residues. Clones were read by immunoSEQ multiplex PCR, and TCRdb kept only the in-frame ones, dropping some. The data hold over 400,000 clones, with 70% to 90% observed a single time. The sample taken for sequencing was peripheral blood. The chain employs TRBV28 and TRBJ1-1; 8 bases are shared with TRBD1. This receptor was obtained from a human donor in a cohort sampled during active COVID-19. Written as DNA, the CDR3 is TGTGCCAGCAGTTTACGTGGGACAGGAGGGTTGCGAGCTTTCTTT. It is translated as CASSLRGTGGLRAFF. Combining the CDR3 with reference TRBV28 and TRBJ1-1 gives the whole variable domain DVKVTQSSRYLVKRTGEKVFLECVQDMDHENMFWYRQDPGLGLRLIYFSYDVKMKEKGDIPEGYSVSREKKERFSLILESASTNQTSMYLCASSLRGTGGLRAFFGQGTRLTVV.